The clone carrying this TCR beta chain was counted only a few times. Its antigen is currently unknown. There are 15 residues in the CDR3. Trimming took off 0 bases at V and 15 bases at J, with 20 bases between the two ends. The V gene's germline CDR1 is LGHNA and CDR2 YNFKEQ. The record originates from a study of T cells in Graves' hyperthyroidism and ophthalmopathy. The wider study: Peripheral blood was secured at the point of initial diagnosis, before any treatment.

General observations from the study: Blood also showed most of the thyroid clonotypes that were expanded above 0.001.

Diagnoses were made from clinical symptoms, serum measures (thyroxine and TRAb), thyroid ultrasound and orbital computed tomography. TCR beta CDR3 regions were amplified from RNA. HTBI primers were employed in a first-round RT-PCR of the TCR CDR3. Each CDR3 protein is one row after TCRdb ran MiXCR on the multiplex PCR reads. The data contain roughly 840,000 distinct CDR3 sequences, roughly 40% of them singletons. This receptor was obtained from a man younger than 35 with Graves' hyperthyroidism. V gene TRBV4-2 combines with J gene TRBJ1-4; possible D gene TRBD1, 6 bases. Sequencing was performed on blood. The chain's CDR3 is CASSQEQMESGQMFF. DNA of the CDR3: TGTGCCAGCAGCCAAGAACAAATGGAGTCAGGACAGATGTTTTTT.